In its sample, the clone carrying this T cell receptor (beta chain) was seen a few times. TCRdb used MiXCR to reprocess the RT-PCR reads, holding one entry per CDR3 protein. The profile shows 800,000 to 1,000,000 distinct CDR3 sequences, more than 15% of them singletons. The CDR3 runs 12 residues. Per germline, CDR1 LGHDT and CDR2 YNNKEL (reference sequence). V lost 3 bases, J lost 5 bases, and 5 bases lay in between. This entry is derived from a study of patients and donors after allogeneic stem cell transplantation. The sequence was obtained from a human donor who was either an allogeneic HSCT recipient or a stem cell or donor lymphocyte infusion donor (not recorded which). It is not recorded whose cells these are; they may come from a transplant donor. Sequencing used blood, either unsorted or a sorted T cell fraction (not recorded which). This chain connects TRBV3-1 to TRBJ2-1; no clear D gene. CDR3 in amino acids: CASSQSNNEQFF. The CDR3 nucleotides are TGTGCCAGCAGCCAGTCCAACAATGAGCAGTTCTTC.